These 18 T cell receptor beta chains were sequenced from one sample in a study of vaccination and CD4 T cells after COVID-19. These receptors are not linked to any known antigen. Treatment noted: roughly nine-day PBMC culture with coronavirus spike peptide pools or control peptides (ViraFEST assay). Sequenced with the Oncomine TCR Beta short-read assay was DNA taken from cultured CD4+ T cells. TCRdb analysed the PCR reads with MiXCR anew, one entry per CDR3 protein. The data contain some 16,000 distinct CDR3 sequences, roughly 50% of them singletons. Sequenced material: CD4+ T cells from blood, cultured in vitro. Source of these receptors: a human donor who had recovered from COVID-19.

The chain is built from TRBV12-3 or TRBV12-4 and TRBJ1-5; 7 bases map to TRBD1. The CDR3 has 16 amino acids. With 3 bases clipped from V and 2 bases from J, the junction kept 7 bases outside the gene matches. CDR3 coding DNA: TGTGCCAGCAGTTTGGCAGGGGGTCGAGGCAATCAGCCCCAGCATTTT. It yields the protein CASSLAGGRGNQPQHF.

In this sample, this clonotype turned up once. The chain recombines TRBV5-1 with TRBJ1-5, with TRBD1 as a possible D gene (5 bases). Trimming cost V 10 bases and J 0 bases, with 20 bases left between them. The CDR3 loop spans 16 amino acids. CDR1 is SGHRS and CDR2 is YFSETQ in the germline V gene. CDR3 sequence: CACNRPQPNSNQPQHF. The CDR3 DNA reads TGCGCCTGCAACAGGCCTCAACCTAATAGCAATCAGCCCCAGCATTTT.

The V gene is TRBV6-1, the J gene TRBJ2-5, with TRBD1 identical over 7 bases. The V and J ends lost 7 bases and 5 bases, in that order; junction bases with no gene match: 10. Germline loops: CDR1 MNHNS, CDR2 SASEGT. CDR3 length equals 14 residues. CDR3 sequence reads: CASNPTGQVETQYF. The CDR3, as DNA: TGTGCCAGCAACCCGACCGGACAGGTTGAGACCCAGTACTTC.

The chain joins TRBV11-3 to TRBJ2-7; 10 positions agree with TRBD1. CDR1 SGHNT and CDR2 YENEEA come from the germline V gene. This CDR3 is built from 16 residues. V trimming: 8 bases; J trimming: 3 bases; junction bases outside the gene matches: 13. The CDR3 is CASGPFGDRGIYEQYF. The CDR3 nucleotides are TGTGCCAGCGGCCCTTTCGGGGACAGGGGAATCTACGAGCAGTACTTC. The full variable domain, its missing parts supplied by reference TRBV11-3 and TRBJ2-7, is EAGVVQSPRYKIIEKKQPVAFWCNPISGHNTLYWYLQNLGQGPELLIRYENEEAVDDSQLPKDRFSAERLKGVDSTLKIQPAELGDSAVYLCASGPFGDRGIYEQYFGPGTRLTVT.

The V gene is TRBV24-1, the J gene TRBJ2-5; 11 bases fit TRBD1. Trimming took 4 bases from V and 4 from J; bases not matched to a gene: 10. The CDR3 covers 17 residues. Germline-derived CDR1 and CDR2 are KGHDR and SFDVKD. The CDR3 bases are TGTGCCACCAGTGACTCCAGACAGGGACAGGGGGGAGAGACCCAGTACTTC. Translation gives CATSDSRQGQGGETQYF.

The chain has TRBV10-3 and TRBJ1-2; D uncertain. The length of the CDR3 is 14 residues. Germline V gene sequence: CDR1 ENHRY, CDR2 SYGVKD. V shed 7 bases and J shed 3 bases, with 15 bases lying between them. CDR3 loop: CAINPDGTHYGYTF. DNA for the CDR3: TGTGCCATCAACCCGGACGGAACTCACTATGGCTACACCTTC.

The V gene is TRBV20-1, the J gene TRBJ2-3; TRBD2 aligns across 13 bases. The length of the CDR3 is 15 residues. With V trimmed by 4 bases and J by 4 bases, 5 bases remained unmatched. Germline CDR1 DFQATT, CDR2 SNEGSKA (reference sequence). CDR3 DNA: TGCAGTGCTATCCGGACTAGCGGGAGTGCAGATACGCAGTATTTT. Translating gives CSAIRTSGSADTQYF.

This chain links TRBV11-2 with TRBJ2-1; D tentatively fits TRBD1 or TRBD2 (6 bases each). Looked up from germline, CDR1 is SGHAT and CDR2 is FQNNGV. The CDR3 is 14 amino acids. The ends were cut back, 3 bases at V and 8 bases at J, with 14 bases in the middle. CDR3 region: CASSFLGGQDEQFF. The CDR3 DNA follows: TGTGCCAGCAGCTTTCTTGGGGGGCAGGATGAGCAGTTCTTC.

CDR3 nucleotide sequence: TGTGCCAGCAGCTTGGGGCACTCTAGCGGGAGGAGTTACGAGCAGTACTTC. The encoded protein is CASSLGHSSGRSYEQYF. The chain combines TRBV5-4 with TRBJ2-7, with 11 bases that match TRBD2. V trimming: 0 bases; J trimming: 4 bases; junction bases outside the gene matches: 9. The germline V gene encodes CDR1 SGHNT and CDR2 YYREEE (reference sequence). The CDR3 has 17 residues.

A few counts support this clonotype. The chain joins TRBV11-2 to TRBJ1-5; D not certain. The CDR3 length is 13 residues. V lost 8 bases, J lost 7 bases, and 15 bases lay in between. Germline V gene data show CDR1 as SGHAT and CDR2 as FQNNGV. This chain's CDR3 is CASALNAQQPQHF. CDR3 bases: TGTGCCAGCGCCCTCAATGCTCAGCAGCCCCAGCATTTT. The full variable domain, completed using reference TRBV11-2 and TRBJ1-5, is EAGVAQSPRYKIIEKRQSVAFWCNPISGHATLYWYQQILGQGPKLLIQFQNNGVVDDSQLPKDRFSAERLKGVDSTLKIQPAKLEDSAVYLCASALNAQQPQHFGDGTRLSIL.

CDR3 DNA sequence: TGCAGTGCACTAGACGGGGGCTCCTATAATTCACCCCTCCACTTT. Translating gives CSALDGGSYNSPLHF. The J gene is TRBJ1-6, the V gene TRBV20-1; D is possibly TRBD1 (5 bases). The CDR3 extends over 15 amino acids. The germline gives CDR1 DFQATT, CDR2 SNEGSKA (reference sequence). V shed 6 bases and J shed 0 bases, with 12 bases lying between them.

The chain couples TRBV27 to TRBJ2-1, with D possibly TRBD1 on 6 matching bases. With 3 bases removed from V and 6 bases from J, the gap between germline ends came to 18 bases. This CDR3 has 16 residues. Germline loops: CDR1 MNHEY, CDR2 SMNVEV (reference sequence). The CDR3: CASSLLTGRGGNEQFF. CDR3 nucleotide sequence: TGTGCCAGCAGTTTGTTAACGGGGCGAGGGGGCAATGAGCAGTTCTTC.

Of note for this clonotype: An end of the junction differs from the germline gene, which may be a read error. The rearrangement uses TRBV7-8 and TRBJ1-6; no clear D. Germline V gene sequence: CDR1 SGHVS, CDR2 FQNEAQ. There are 16 residues in the CDR3. CDR3 DNA sequence: TGTGCCAGCAGCTTAGGGGGTAGAGTTCGCTTCAATCCTCTGTTATTT. Its translation is CASSLGGRVRFNPLLF.

This clonotype qualifies as medium-sized. V usage is TRBV29-1 and J usage is TRBJ2-7; 10 positions agree with TRBD2. The CDR3 extends over 14 amino acids. V trimming: 7 bases; J trimming: 1 base; junction bases outside the gene matches: 7. Germline V gene sequence: CDR1 SQVTM, CDR2 ANQGSEA. CDR3 coding DNA: TGCAGCGCCCTTAAGCGGGAGGGTTCCTACGAGCAGTACTTC. Protein product: CSALKREGSYEQYF.

This clonotype has only a few counts. The chain is built from TRBV7-9 and TRBJ2-3; D is unclear. V was shortened by 3 bases and J by 3 bases, with 13 bases between the two germline ends. This CDR3 has 15 amino acids. Germline lookup yields CDR1 SEHNR and CDR2 FQNEAQ (reference sequence). CDR3 coding DNA: TGTGCCAGCAGCTTCCGAGCTAGTTTGACAGATACGCAGTATTTT. Amino acid sequence: CASSFRASLTDTQYF.

This chain links TRBV27 with TRBJ1-1; no reliable D call. Trimming shortened V by 6 bases and J by 2 bases, and 22 bases separated the two germline ends. This CDR3 contains 17 residues. Germline V gene sequence: CDR1 MNHEY, CDR2 SMNVEV (reference sequence). CDR3 nucleotides: TGTGCCAGCAGGGCCCTCGTGGGTAGGAAGAAAAACACTGAAGCTTTCTTT. It encodes CASRALVGRKKNTEAFF.

The chain employs TRBV24-1 and TRBJ2-7; D gene unclear. This CDR3 has 12 amino acids. With 4 bases removed from V and 6 bases from J, the gap between germline ends came to 9 bases. The germline V gene has CDR1 KGHDR and CDR2 SFDVKD. CDR3 residues: CATSDPIGEQYF. CDR3 coding DNA: TGTGCCACCAGTGACCCAATAGGCGAGCAGTACTTC.

The chain combines TRBV5-6 with TRBJ1-5, with 7 bases lining up with TRBD1. The CDR3 covers 13 residues. CDR1 and CDR2 from the germline V gene are SGHDT and YYEEEE. V lost 4 bases, J lost 2 bases, and 0 bases stayed unmatched. The CDR3 region has the DNA TGTGCCAGCAGCGGACAGGGCAATCAGCCCCAGCATTTT. This gives the protein CASSGQGNQPQHF. The whole variable domain, filled in from reference TRBV5-6 and TRBJ1-5, reads DAGVTQSPTHLIKTRGQQVTLRCSPKSGHDTVSWYQQALGQGPQFIFQYYEEEERQRGNFPDRFSGHQFPNYSSELNVNALLLGDSALYLCASSGQGNQPQHFGDGTRLSIL.